Listed below are T cell receptor beta chains from one sample, sequenced in a study of OX40 agonist ivuxolimab in advanced cancers. TCRdb's table, derived via immunoSEQ multiplex PCR, lists solely in-frame clones and lacks some. Of 60,000 to 90,000 clones in the sample, 88% are singletons; the top ten hold roughly 1%. The sample in question was CD4+ or CD8+ T cells sorted from blood, obtained in a trial of the OX40 agonist ivuxolimab. The receptors come from an adult with an advanced solid tumor such as melanoma, head and neck, liver or kidney cancer. The conserved cysteine and the conserved F or W are not part of the CDR3 here. Each record gives: V gene, CDR3 length, J gene, CDR3 protein.

>TRBV7-2|12|TRBJ2-3
ASSLAGRTDTQY
>TRBV5-6|15|TRBJ1-3
ASSFRPDPYSGNTIY
>TRBV18|14|TRBJ1-1
ASSPGAPALNTEAF
>TRBV28|13|TRBJ1-1
ASSLPWGGNTEAF
>TRBV2|13|TRBJ2-5
ASSLIAGGQETQY
>TRBV5-1|11|TRBJ2-7
ASRVARAYEQY
>TRBV6-5|11|TRBJ2-3
ASSRQGPDTQY
>TRBV13|12|TRBJ1-2
ASSSSQAAYGYT
>TRBV6-1|11|TRBJ2-5
ASTPSGEETQY
>TRBV19|12|TRBJ1-5
ASSAFRFHQPQH
>TRBV5-1|12|TRBJ1-1
ASSSQGQGNEAF
>TRBV4-2|13|TRBJ1-4
ASSQGIGIGEKLF
>TRBV7-2|12|TRBJ2-7
ASSLFQGFGEQY
>TRBV4-1|14|TRBJ2-7
ASSRTGQARGYEQY
>TRBV27|12|TRBJ2-7
ASSSPRDGYEQY
>TRBV7-2|14|TRBJ2-2
ASSLDGAGLAGELF
>TRBV7-2|11|TRBJ2-3
ASSLPGTDTQY
>TRBV4-2|14|TRBJ2-7
ASSQVVTSGRGEQY
>TRBV5-4|13|TRBJ2-3
ASSLGEFPTDTQY
>TRBV19|13|TRBJ1-1
ASSMISPGDTEAF
>TRBV6-4|12|TRBJ1-1
ASSEQGMNTEAF
>TRBV18|14|TRBJ2-3
ASSPPGRDRGLTQY
>TRBV11-3|11|TRBJ1-5
ASSLEPNQPQH